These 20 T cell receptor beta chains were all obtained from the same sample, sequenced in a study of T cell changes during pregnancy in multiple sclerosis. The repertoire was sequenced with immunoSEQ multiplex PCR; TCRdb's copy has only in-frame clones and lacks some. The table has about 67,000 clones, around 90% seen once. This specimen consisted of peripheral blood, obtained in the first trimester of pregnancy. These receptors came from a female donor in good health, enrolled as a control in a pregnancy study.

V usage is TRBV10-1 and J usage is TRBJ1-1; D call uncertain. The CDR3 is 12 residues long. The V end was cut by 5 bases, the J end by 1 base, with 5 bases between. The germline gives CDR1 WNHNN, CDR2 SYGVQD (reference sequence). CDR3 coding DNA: TGCGCCAGCAGTCGCAGGAACACTGAAGCTTTCTTT. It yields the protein CASSRRNTEAFF.

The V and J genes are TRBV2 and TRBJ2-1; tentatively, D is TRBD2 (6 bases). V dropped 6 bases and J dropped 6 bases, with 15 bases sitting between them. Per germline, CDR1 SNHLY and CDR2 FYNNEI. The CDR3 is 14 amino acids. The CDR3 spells CASRRERDTNEQFF. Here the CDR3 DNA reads TGTGCCAGCAGACGGGAGAGAGACACCAATGAGCAGTTCTTC.

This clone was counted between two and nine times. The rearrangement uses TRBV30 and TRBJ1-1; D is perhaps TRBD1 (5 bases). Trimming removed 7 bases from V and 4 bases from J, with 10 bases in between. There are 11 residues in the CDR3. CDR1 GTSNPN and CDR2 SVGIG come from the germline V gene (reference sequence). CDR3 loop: CASTGGTEAFF. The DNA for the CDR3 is TGTGCCTCTACGGGGGGCACTGAAGCTTTCTTT.

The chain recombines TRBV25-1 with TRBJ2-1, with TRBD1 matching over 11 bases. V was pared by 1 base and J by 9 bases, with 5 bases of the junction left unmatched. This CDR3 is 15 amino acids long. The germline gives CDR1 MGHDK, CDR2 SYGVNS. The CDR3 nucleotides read TGTGCCAGCAGTGAATGGACAGGGGGCTTTGGTGAGCAGTTCTTC. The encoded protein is CASSEWTGGFGEQFF.

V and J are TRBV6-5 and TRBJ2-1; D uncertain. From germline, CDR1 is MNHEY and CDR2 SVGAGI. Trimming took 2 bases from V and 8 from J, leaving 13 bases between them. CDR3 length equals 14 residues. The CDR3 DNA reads TGTGCCAGCAGTTACGGAGTGGAGCTTGATGAGCAGTTCTTC. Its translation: CASSYGVELDEQFF.

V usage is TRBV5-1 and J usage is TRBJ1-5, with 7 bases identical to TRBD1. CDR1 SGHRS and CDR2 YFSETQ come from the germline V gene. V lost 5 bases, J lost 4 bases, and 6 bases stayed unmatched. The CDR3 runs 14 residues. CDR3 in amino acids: CASRPGTDNQPQHF. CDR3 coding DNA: TGCGCCAGCAGACCCGGGACAGATAATCAGCCCCAGCATTTT.

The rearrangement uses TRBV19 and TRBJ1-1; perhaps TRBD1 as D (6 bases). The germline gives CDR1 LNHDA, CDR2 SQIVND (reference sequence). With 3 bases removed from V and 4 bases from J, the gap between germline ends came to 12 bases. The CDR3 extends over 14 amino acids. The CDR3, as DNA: TGTGCCAGTAGTATTTGGGCAGGGGCCACTGAAGCTTTCTTT. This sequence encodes CASSIWAGATEAFF. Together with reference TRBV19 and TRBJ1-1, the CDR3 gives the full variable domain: DGGITQSPKYLFRKEGQNVTLSCEQNLNHDAMYWYRQDPGQGLRLIYYSQIVNDFQKGDIAEGYSVSREKKESFPLTVTSAQKNPTAFYLCASSIWAGATEAFFGQGTRLTVV.

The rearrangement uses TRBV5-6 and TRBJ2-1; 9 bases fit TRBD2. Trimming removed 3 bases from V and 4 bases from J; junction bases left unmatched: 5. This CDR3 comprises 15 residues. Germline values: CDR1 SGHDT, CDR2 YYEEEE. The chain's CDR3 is CASSSGTSLYNEQFF. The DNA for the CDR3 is TGTGCCAGCAGCTCCGGGACTAGCTTATACAATGAGCAGTTCTTC.

This CDR3 is CSVEEGLAGGVQYF. In DNA, the CDR3 is TGCAGCGTTGAAGAGGGACTAGCGGGAGGGGTACAGTACTTC. This chain connects TRBV29-1 to TRBJ2-5; TRBD2 matches at 16 bases. V was clipped by 0 bases and J by 11 bases; unmatched bases: 3. The CDR3 totals 14 residues. Germline-derived CDR1 and CDR2 are SQVTM and ANQGSEA.

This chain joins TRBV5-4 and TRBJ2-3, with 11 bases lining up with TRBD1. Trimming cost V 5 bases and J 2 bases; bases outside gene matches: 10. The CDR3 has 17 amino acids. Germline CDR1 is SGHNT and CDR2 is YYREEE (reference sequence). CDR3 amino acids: CASSGTGGRRATDTQYF. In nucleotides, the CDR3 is TGTGCCAGCAGTGGGACAGGGGGGCGTAGGGCCACAGATACGCAGTATTTT.

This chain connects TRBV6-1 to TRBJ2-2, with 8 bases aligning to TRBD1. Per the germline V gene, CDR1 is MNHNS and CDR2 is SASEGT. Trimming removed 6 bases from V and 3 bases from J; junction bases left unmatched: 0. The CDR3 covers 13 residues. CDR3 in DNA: TGTGCCAGCAGGGACAGGGACACCGGGGAGCTGTTTTTT. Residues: CASRDRDTGELFF.

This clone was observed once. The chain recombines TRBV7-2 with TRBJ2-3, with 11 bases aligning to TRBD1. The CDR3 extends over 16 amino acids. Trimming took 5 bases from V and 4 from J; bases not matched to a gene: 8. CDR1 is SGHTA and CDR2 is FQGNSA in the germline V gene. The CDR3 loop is CASSPLGTGGADTQYF. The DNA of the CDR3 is TGTGCCAGCAGCCCACTCGGGACAGGGGGAGCAGATACGCAGTATTTT.

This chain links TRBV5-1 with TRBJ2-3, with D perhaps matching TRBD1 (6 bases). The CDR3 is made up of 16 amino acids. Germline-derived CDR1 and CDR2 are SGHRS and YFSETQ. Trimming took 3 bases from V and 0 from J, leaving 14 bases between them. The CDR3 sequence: CASSSQPGASTDTQYF. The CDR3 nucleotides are TGCGCCAGCAGCTCCCAACCAGGGGCCAGCACAGATACGCAGTATTTT.

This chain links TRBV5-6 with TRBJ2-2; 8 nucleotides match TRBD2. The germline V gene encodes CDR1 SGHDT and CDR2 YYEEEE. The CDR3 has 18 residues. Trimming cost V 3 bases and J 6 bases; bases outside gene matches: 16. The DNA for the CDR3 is TGTGCCAGCAGCTCGGTCAATTGGGGCAGCGGGAGCTCCGGGGAGCTGTTTTTT. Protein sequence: CASSSVNWGSGSSGELFF.

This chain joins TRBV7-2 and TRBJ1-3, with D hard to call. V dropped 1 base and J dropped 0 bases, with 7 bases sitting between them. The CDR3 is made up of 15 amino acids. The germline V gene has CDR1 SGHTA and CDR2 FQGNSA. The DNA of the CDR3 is TGTGCCAGCAGCTTAGGATCCTACTCTGGAAACACCATATATTTT. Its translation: CASSLGSYSGNTIYF.

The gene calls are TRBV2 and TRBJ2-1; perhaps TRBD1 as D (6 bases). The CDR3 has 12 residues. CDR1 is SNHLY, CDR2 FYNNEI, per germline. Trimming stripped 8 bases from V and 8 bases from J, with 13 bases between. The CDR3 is CASQGTQHEQFF. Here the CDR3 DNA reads TGTGCCAGCCAGGGGACCCAGCATGAGCAGTTCTTC.

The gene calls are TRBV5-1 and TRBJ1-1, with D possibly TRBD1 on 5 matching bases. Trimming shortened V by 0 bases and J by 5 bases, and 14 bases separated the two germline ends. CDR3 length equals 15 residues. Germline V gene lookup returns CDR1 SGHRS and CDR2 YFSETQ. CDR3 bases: TGCGCCAGCAGCTTGGGACAGTCAGAAGTGACTGAAGCTTTCTTT. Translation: CASSLGQSEVTEAFF.

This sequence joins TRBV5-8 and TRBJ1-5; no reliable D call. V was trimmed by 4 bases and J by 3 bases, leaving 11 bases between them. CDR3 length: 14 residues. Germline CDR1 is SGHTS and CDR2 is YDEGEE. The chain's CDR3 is CASSRMRPNQPQHF. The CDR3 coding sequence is TGTGCCAGCAGCCGTATGAGGCCCAATCAGCCCCAGCATTTT.

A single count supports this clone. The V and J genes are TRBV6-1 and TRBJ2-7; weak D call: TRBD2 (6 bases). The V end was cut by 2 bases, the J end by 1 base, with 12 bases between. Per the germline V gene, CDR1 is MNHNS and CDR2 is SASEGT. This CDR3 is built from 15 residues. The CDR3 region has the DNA TGTGCCAGCAGTGAATGGACGGGAGAGTCCTACGAGCAGTACTTC. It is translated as CASSEWTGESYEQYF.

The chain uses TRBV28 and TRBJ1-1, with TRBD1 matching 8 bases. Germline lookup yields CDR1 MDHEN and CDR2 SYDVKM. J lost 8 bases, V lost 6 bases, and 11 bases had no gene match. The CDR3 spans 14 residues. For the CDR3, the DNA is TGTGCCAGCAGAATCGGGACAGGAGGGCGAGAAGCTTTCTTT. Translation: CASRIGTGGREAFF.